Below are 17 T cell receptor beta chains sequenced from a single sample in a study of identical twins' blood T cells. Using its own MiXCR run on the 5' RACE reads, TCRdb lists one record per CDR3 protein. The table records about 370,000 distinct CDR3 sequences, roughly 31% of them present only once. Sequencing was performed on PBMCs. These TCRs come from a woman aged 18-49 years in good health.

With respect to this clonotype: Sequence at one end of the junction differs from germline and may be a read error. The rearrangement links TRBV7-6 to TRBJ2-2; possibly TRBD2 for D (5 bases). Germline CDR1 SGHVS, CDR2 FNYEAQ. This CDR3 region has 16 residues. For the CDR3, the DNA is TGTGCCAGCAGCCTTTTTACGGTCCGAGGCGCCGGGGAGCAGTTTTTT. It translates to CASSLFTVRGAGEQFF.

In its sample, this clonotype was seen a few times. The rearrangement links TRBV9 to TRBJ2-5, with D tentatively TRBD2 (6 bases). V lost 3 bases and J lost 1, with 10 bases in between. The CDR3 extends over 14 amino acids. Germline V gene sequence: CDR1 SGDLS, CDR2 YYNGEE. Here the CDR3 reads CASSARLGQETQYF. DNA for the CDR3: TGTGCCAGCAGCGCTCGACTAGGCCAAGAGACCCAGTACTTC.

This chain connects TRBV5-1 to TRBJ2-2; perhaps TRBD1 as D (5 bases). This CDR3 is built from 16 residues. Looked up from germline, CDR1 is SGHRS and CDR2 is YFSETQ. The V end was cut by 1 base, the J end by 2 bases, with 12 bases between. The CDR3 region is CASSLRVTANTGELFF. The CDR3 nucleotides read TGCGCCAGCAGCTTGCGCGTGACAGCCAACACCGGGGAGCTGTTTTTT.

The chain recombines TRBV6-5 with TRBJ2-3; TRBD2 matches 8 bases. After removal of 6 bases from V and 2 bases from J, the junction contained 7 bases not matched to a gene. CDR1 is MNHEY and CDR2 is SVGAGI in the germline V gene. CDR3 length equals 15 residues. CDR3 residues: CASSSSGSITDTQYF. DNA for the CDR3: TGTGCCAGCAGCTCAAGCGGGAGTATCACAGATACGCAGTATTTT.

Points on this clonotype: A much larger clone lies a single base off, so this may be a read error. The J gene is TRBJ1-1, the V gene TRBV3-1; D gene ambiguous. Trimming stripped 0 bases from V and 10 bases from J, with 15 bases between. The CDR3 is made up of 14 amino acids. The germline gives CDR1 LGHDT, CDR2 YNNKEL (reference sequence). Written as DNA, the CDR3 is TGTGCCAGCAGCCAAGACAGTCAGGTTGGAGGAGCTTTCTTT. Residues: CASSQDSQVGGAFF.

With respect to this clonotype: Germline and junction disagree at one end, which may indicate a read error. This rearrangement joins TRBV11-2 to TRBJ1-1; 7 positions match TRBD1. CDR1 is SGHAT and CDR2 is FQNNGV in the germline V gene. CDR3 length equals 11 residues. CDR3 DNA: TGTGCCAGCACCTTACAGGGGGAAGCTTTCTTT. Its protein product is CASTLQGEAFF.

V usage is TRBV10-3 and J usage is TRBJ1-4; D is unresolved. This CDR3 contains 14 residues. With 2 bases removed from V and 4 bases from J, the gap between germline ends came to 8 bases. The germline CDR1 and CDR2 sequences are ENHRY and SYGVKD. The CDR3 is CAISEAAVNEKLFF. The CDR3 bases are TGTGCCATCAGTGAGGCAGCCGTTAATGAAAAACTGTTTTTT.

The chain couples TRBV27 to TRBJ2-5; D call uncertain. CDR1 and CDR2 (germline): MNHEY, SMNVEV (reference sequence). The V and J ends lost 1 base and 5 bases respectively, with 11 bases between them. The CDR3 totals 14 residues. The CDR3 loop reads CASSLYGERETQYF. The CDR3 coding sequence is TGTGCCAGCAGTTTATACGGCGAAAGGGAGACCCAGTACTTC.

A few counts support this clonotype. The J gene is TRBJ2-7, the V gene TRBV10-3, with D possibly TRBD2 on 5 matching bases. Trimming took off 1 base at V and 1 base at J, with 8 bases between the two ends. This CDR3 has 14 amino acids. CDR1 ENHRY and CDR2 SYGVKD come from the germline V gene. The CDR3 DNA is TGTGCCATCAGTGAGTTAAGCGGTTCCTACGAGCAGTACTTC. Residues: CAISELSGSYEQYF.

The chain couples TRBV12-3 or TRBV12-4 to TRBJ1-1, with 8 nucleotides matching TRBD1. Trimming removed 6 bases from V and 7 bases from J; junction bases left unmatched: 10. This CDR3 comprises 14 residues. CDR3 loop: CASRSDRAGGEAFF. The CDR3 DNA is TGTGCCAGCAGATCGGACAGGGCGGGGGGTGAAGCTTTCTTT.

The V call is TRBV20-1, the J call TRBJ2-7; D gene ambiguous. Germline loops: CDR1 DFQATT, CDR2 SNEGSKA (reference sequence). The CDR3 is 11 residues long. Trimming pared 3 bases from V and 3 bases from J, leaving 6 bases between. Written as DNA, the CDR3 is TGCAGTGCTAGGTGGCTCTACGAGCAGTACTTC. This sequence encodes CSARWLYEQYF.

This clonotype was counted a few times. This chain uses TRBV20-1 with TRBJ2-1, with 8 bases matching TRBD1. V was clipped by 2 bases and J by 7 bases; unmatched bases: 4. Germline V lookup: CDR1 DFQATT, CDR2 SNEGSKA (reference sequence). The CDR3 is made up of 13 amino acids. The CDR3 reads CSARQGALNEQFF. DNA for the CDR3: TGCAGTGCTAGACAGGGGGCTTTGAATGAGCAGTTCTTC.

This clonotype came up a few times. The genes are TRBV25-1 and TRBJ1-2; no reliable D call. Germline CDR1 reads MGHDK; CDR2 reads SYGVNS. Trimming pared 10 bases from V and 3 bases from J, leaving 12 bases between. The CDR3 covers 12 residues. In DNA form, the CDR3 reads TGTGCCACCAAACGTAACGACTATGGCTACACCTTC. Protein: CATKRNDYGYTF.

In this sample, this clonotype turned up a few times. The J gene is TRBJ1-2, the V gene TRBV6-6, with a tentative D call TRBD1 (5 bases). The CDR3 spans 13 residues. Germline loops: CDR1 MNHNY, CDR2 SVGAGI (reference sequence). V lost 11 bases and J lost 4, with 17 bases in between. The CDR3 region has the DNA TGTGCCGCACAGGCCTTAGGGGTCTATGGCTACACCTTC. Translated: CAAQALGVYGYTF.

This clonotype was counted a few times. The chain carries TRBV19 and TRBJ1-4; the match to TRBD1 covers 8 bases. In germline, CDR1 is LNHDA, CDR2 SQIVND (reference sequence). The trim removed 5 bases at V and 5 bases at J, leaving 10 bases unmatched. The CDR3 contains 16 residues. The CDR3 nucleotides are TGTGCCAGTAGTCGGCTCCGTGGACAGGGAAATGAAAAACTGTTTTTT. It yields the protein CASSRLRGQGNEKLFF. Looking up the rest from reference TRBV19 and TRBJ1-4 gives the full variable domain: DGGITQSPKYLFRKEGQNVTLSCEQNLNHDAMYWYRQDPGQGLRLIYYSQIVNDFQKGDIAEGYSVSREKKESFPLTVTSAQKNPTAFYLCASSRLRGQGNEKLFFGSGTQLSVL.

CDR3 sequence: CASSYNSNQPQHF. The CDR3 DNA follows: TGCGCCAGCAGCTATAATAGCAATCAGCCCCAGCATTTT. The chain recombines TRBV5-1 with TRBJ1-5, with D hard to call. The V gene lost 3 bases and the J gene lost 0 bases, with 4 bases spanning the gap. The CDR3 length is 13 residues. The V gene's germline CDR1 is SGHRS and CDR2 YFSETQ.

In this sample, this clonotype turned up a few times. The chain couples TRBV20-1 to TRBJ1-5; 8 bases fit TRBD1. The germline V gene has CDR1 DFQATT and CDR2 SNEGSKA (reference sequence). Germline trimming cut 7 bases from V and 3 bases from J; bases unmatched to any gene: 8. The CDR3 is 14 amino acids. DNA of the CDR3: TGCAGTGTTAACAGGGGGGCCTCCAATCAGCCCCAGCATTTT. This codes for CSVNRGASNQPQHF.